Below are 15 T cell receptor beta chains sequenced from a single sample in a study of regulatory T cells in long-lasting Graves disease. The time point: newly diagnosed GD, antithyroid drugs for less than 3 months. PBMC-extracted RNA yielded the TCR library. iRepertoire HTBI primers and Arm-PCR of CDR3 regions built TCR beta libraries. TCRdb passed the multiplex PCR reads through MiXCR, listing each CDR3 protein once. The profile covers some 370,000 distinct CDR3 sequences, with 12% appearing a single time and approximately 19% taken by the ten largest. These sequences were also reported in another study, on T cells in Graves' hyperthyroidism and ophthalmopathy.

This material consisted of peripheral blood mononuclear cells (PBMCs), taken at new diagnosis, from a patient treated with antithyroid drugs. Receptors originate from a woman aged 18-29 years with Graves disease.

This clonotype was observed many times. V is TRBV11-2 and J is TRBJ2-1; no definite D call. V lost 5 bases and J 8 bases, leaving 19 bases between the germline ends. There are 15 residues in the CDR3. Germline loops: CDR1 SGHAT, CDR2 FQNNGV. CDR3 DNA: TGTGCCAGCAGCCACGAGATCACCTGGGAATATGAGCAGTTCTTC. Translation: CASSHEITWEYEQFF.

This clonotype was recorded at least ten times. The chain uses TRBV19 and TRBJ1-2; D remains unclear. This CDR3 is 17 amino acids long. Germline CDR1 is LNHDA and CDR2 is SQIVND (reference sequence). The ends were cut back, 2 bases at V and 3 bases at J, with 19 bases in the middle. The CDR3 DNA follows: TGTGCCAGTAGTATAAACCCTCAACAAGGAACCTACTATGGCTACACCTTC. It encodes CASSINPQQGTYYGYTF.

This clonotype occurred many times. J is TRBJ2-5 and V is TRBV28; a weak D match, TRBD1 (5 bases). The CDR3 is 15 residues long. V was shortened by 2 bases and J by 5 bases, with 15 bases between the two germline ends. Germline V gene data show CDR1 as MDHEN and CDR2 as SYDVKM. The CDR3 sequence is CASSLRPRKGETQYF. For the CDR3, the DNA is TGTGCCAGCAGTTTACGTCCCAGAAAGGGGGAGACCCAGTACTTC.

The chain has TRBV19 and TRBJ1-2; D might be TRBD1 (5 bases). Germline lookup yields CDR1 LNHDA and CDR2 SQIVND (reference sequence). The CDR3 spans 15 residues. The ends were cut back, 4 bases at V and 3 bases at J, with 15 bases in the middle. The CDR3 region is CASSNPGGGDYGYTF. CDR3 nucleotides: TGTGCCAGTAGTAACCCGGGGGGGGGTGACTATGGCTACACCTTC.

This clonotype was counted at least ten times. This CDR3 is CASSQDQEGGGTEAFF. In DNA, the CDR3 is TGCGCCAGCAGCCAAGATCAGGAGGGGGGCGGCACTGAAGCTTTCTTT. The V and J genes are TRBV4-3 and TRBJ1-1; a possible D gene is TRBD1 (6 bases). The V end was cut by 0 bases, the J end by 4 bases, with 15 bases between. The CDR3 spans 16 residues. Germline CDR1 LGHNA, CDR2 YSLEER.

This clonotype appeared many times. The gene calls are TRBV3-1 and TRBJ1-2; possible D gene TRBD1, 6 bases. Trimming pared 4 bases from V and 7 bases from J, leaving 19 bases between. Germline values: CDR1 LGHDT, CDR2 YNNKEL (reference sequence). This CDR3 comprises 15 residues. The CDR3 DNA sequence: TGTGCCAGCAGCCCCGGGTCATTCTCAGGGGTTGGCTACACCTTC. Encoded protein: CASSPGSFSGVGYTF.

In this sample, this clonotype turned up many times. The CDR3 nucleotides are TGTGCCAGCAGTTGGGAAGGGTACTTTGAAGCTTTCTTT. The encoded protein is CASSWEGYFEAFF. The V call is TRBV28, the J call TRBJ1-1, with D hard to call. CDR1 MDHEN and CDR2 SYDVKM come from the germline V gene. Trimming shortened V by 4 bases and J by 7 bases, and 13 bases separated the two germline ends. This CDR3 has 13 amino acids.

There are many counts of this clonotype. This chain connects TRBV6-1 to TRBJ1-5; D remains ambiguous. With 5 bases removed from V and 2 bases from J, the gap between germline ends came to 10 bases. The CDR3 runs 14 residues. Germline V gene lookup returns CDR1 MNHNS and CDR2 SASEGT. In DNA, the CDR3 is TGTGCCAGCAGTCCGGAGGACGGCAATCAGCCCCAGCATTTT. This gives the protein CASSPEDGNQPQHF.

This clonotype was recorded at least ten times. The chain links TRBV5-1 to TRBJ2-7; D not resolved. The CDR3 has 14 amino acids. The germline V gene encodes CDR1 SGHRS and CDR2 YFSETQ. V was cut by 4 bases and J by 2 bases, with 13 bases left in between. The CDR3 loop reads CASSTSYGPYEQYF. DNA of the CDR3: TGCGCCAGCAGCACCTCCTACGGCCCCTACGAGCAGTACTTC.

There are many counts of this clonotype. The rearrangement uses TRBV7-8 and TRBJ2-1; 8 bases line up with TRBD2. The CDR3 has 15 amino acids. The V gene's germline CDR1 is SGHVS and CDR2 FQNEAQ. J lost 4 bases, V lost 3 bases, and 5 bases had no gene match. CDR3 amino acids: CASSFAGGLYNEQFF. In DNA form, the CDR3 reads TGTGCCAGCAGCTTCGCGGGAGGCCTATACAATGAGCAGTTCTTC.

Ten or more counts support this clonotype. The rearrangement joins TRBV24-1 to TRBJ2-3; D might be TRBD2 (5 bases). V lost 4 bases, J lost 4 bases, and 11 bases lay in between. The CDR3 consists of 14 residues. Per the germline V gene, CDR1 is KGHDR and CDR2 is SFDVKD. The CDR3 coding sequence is TGTGCCACCAGTGAGTTCTCGAGGGCAGATACGCAGTATTTT. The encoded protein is CATSEFSRADTQYF.

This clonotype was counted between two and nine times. The CDR3 loop reads CASSHQRGGGETQYF. The CDR3 coding sequence is TGTGCCAGCAGCCACCAACGGGGTGGAGGAGAGACCCAGTACTTC. The rearrangement uses TRBV14 and TRBJ2-5; possibly TRBD2 for D (5 bases). This CDR3 contains 15 residues. Trimming shortened V by 3 bases and J by 4 bases, and 15 bases separated the two germline ends. Germline V CDR1 and CDR2: SGHDN, FVKESK. Together with reference TRBV14 and TRBJ2-5, the CDR3 gives the full variable domain: EAGVTQFPSHSVIEKGQTVTLRCDPISGHDNLYWYRRVMGKEIKFLLHFVKESKQDESGMPNNRFLAERTGGTYSTLKVQPAELEDSGVYFCASSHQRGGGETQYFGPGTRLLVL.

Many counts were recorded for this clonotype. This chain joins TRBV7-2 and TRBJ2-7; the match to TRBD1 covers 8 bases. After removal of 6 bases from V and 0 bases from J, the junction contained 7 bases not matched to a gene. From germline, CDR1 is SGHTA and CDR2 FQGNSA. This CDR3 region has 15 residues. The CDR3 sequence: CASSSHRGDSYEQYF. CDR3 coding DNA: TGTGCCAGCAGTTCTCACAGGGGGGACTCCTACGAGCAGTACTTC.

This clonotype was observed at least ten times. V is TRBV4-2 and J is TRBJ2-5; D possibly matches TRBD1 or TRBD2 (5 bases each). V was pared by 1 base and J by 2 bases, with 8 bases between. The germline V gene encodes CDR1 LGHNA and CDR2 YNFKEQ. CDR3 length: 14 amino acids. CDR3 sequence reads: CASSQVWGQETQYF. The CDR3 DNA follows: TGTGCCAGCAGCCAAGTATGGGGGCAAGAGACCCAGTACTTC.

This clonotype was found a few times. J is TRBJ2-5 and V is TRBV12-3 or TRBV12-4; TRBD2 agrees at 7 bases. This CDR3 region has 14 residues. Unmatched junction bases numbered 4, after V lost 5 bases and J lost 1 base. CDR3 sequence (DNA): TGTGCCAGCAGTAACAGCGGGGTCCAAGAGACCCAGTACTTC. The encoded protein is CASSNSGVQETQYF.